This T cell receptor (beta chain) emerged from a study of T cells in Graves' hyperthyroidism and ophthalmopathy. This clonotype was seen only a few times. As yet, its antigen is unknown. Thyroid ultrasound and orbital computed tomography, with clinical symptoms and serum thyroxine and TRAb, informed diagnoses. RNA transcripts gave rise to amplified TCR beta CDR3 regions. Carried out on the TCR CDR3, a first-round RT-PCR used the HTBI primer set. TCRdb redid the calling of the multiplex PCR reads with MiXCR, one entry per CDR3 protein. The sample lists around 580,000 distinct CDR3 sequences, roughly 46% seen once, with around 8% in the top ten. General observations from the study: In blood, most of the thyroid clonotypes expanded above 0.001 were also present. With a median lead of roughly 6.8 months before onset, the model predicted ophthalmopathy. Patients with ophthalmopathy were separated from those with stable hyperthyroidism by a 13 V-J model.

In germline, CDR1 is SQVTM, CDR2 ANQGSEA. J gave up 4 bases and V 3 bases, and 7 bases lay outside the gene matches. The CDR3 sequence is 15 residues long. The source of this sequence is a woman aged 18-30 years with Graves' hyperthyroidism. V is TRBV29-1 and J is TRBJ1-2; 11 bases agree with TRBD1. Sequencing input: peripheral blood or thyroid tissue (not recorded which). CDR3 nucleotide sequence: TGCAGCGTTGACCCGGGACAGGGGGGGACCTATGGCTACACCTTC. This sequence encodes CSVDPGQGGTYGYTF.